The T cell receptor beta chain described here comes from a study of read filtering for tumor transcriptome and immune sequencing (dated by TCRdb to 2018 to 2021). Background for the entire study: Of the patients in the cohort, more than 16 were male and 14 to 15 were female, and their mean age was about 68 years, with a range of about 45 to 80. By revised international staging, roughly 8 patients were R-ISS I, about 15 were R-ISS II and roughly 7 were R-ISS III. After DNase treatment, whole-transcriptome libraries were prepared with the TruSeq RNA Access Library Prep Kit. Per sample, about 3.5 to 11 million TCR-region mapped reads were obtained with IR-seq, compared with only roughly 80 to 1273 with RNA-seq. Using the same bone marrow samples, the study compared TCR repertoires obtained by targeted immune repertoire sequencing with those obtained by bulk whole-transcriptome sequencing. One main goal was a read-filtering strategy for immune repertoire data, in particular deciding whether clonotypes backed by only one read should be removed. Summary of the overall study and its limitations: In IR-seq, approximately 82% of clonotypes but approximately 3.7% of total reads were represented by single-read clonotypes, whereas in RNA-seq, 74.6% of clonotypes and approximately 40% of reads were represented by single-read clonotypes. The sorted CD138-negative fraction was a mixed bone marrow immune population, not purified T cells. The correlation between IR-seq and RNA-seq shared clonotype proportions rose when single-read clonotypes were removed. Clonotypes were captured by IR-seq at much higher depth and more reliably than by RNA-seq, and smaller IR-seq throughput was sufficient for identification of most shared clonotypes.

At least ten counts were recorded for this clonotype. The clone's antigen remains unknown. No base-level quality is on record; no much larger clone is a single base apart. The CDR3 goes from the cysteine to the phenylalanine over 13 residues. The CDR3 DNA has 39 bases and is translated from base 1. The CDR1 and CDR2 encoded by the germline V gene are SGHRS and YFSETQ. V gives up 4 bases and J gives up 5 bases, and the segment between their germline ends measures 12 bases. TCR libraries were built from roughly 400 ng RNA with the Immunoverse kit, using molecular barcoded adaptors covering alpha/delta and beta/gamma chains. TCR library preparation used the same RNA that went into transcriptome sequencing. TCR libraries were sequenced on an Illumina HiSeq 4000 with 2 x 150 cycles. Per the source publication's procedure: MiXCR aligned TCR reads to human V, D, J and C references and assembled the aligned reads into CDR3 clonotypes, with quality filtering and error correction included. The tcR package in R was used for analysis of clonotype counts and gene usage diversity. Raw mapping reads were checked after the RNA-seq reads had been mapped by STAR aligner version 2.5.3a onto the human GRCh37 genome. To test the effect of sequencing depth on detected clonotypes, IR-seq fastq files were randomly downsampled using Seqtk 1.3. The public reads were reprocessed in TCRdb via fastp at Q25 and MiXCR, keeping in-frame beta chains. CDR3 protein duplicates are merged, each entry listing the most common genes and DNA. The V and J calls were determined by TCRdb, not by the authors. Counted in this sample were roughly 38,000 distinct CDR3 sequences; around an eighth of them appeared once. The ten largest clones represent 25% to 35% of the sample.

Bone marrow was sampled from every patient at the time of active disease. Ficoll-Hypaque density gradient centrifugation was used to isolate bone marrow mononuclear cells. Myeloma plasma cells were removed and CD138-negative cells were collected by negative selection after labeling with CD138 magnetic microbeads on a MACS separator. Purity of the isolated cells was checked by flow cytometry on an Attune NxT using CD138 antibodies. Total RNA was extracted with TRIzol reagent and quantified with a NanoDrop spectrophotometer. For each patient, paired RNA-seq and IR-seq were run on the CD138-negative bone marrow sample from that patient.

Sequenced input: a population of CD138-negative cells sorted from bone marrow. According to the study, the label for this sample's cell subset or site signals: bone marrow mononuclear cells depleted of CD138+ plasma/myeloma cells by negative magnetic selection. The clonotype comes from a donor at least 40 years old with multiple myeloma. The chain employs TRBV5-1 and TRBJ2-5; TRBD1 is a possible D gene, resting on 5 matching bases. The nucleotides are TGCGCCAGCAGCACCCCAGGGCGGGAGACCCAGTACTTC. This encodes CASSTPGRETQYF.